This T cell receptor (beta chain) was captured in a study of shared clonotypes between healthy human individuals. Overall study context: Each donor's CD4 naive and CD4 memory cells filled three plates apiece, CD8 naive two, and CD8 memory one.

TCRdb's copy holds only in-frame clones and misses some; the assay was immunoSEQ multiplex PCR. The data show some 1.1 million clones, with approximately 77% seen just once and approximately 0.9% held by the top ten. The trim removed 3 bases at V and 4 bases at J, leaving 8 bases unmatched. Per germline, CDR1 ENHRY and CDR2 SYGVKD. The CDR3 runs to 15 residues. This receptor was taken from a man between 18 and 29 years old in good health. Some clones in this sample may be carry-over from other donors' samples. The chain couples TRBV10-3 to TRBJ1-1; 7 positions match TRBD1. The sequenced sample consisted of memory CD4+ T cells from PBMCs. The subset is: CD45RA-negative fraction. This CDR3 reads CAISDKQQGGTEAFF. CDR3 sequence (DNA): TGTGCCATCAGTGACAAGCAGCAGGGGGGCACTGAAGCTTTCTTT.